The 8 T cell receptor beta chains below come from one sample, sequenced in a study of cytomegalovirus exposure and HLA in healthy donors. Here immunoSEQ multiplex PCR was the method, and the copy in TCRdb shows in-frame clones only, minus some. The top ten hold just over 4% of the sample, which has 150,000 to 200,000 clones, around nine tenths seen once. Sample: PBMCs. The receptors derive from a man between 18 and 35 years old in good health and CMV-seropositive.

This CDR3 reads CAWNGASAFTGELFF. In nucleotides, the CDR3 is TGTGCCTGGAACGGAGCGAGCGCCTTCACCGGGGAGCTGTTTTTT. The genes are TRBV30 and TRBJ2-2; no clear D gene. Trimming cost V 4 bases and J 4 bases, with 16 bases left between them. CDR1 GTSNPN and CDR2 SVGIG come from the germline V gene (reference sequence). This CDR3 has 15 amino acids.

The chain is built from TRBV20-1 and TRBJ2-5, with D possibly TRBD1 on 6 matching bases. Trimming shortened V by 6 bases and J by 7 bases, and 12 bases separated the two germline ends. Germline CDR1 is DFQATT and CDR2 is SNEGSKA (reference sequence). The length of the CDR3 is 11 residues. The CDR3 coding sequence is TGCAGTGCAGAGGACAGTGTGACCCAGTACTTC. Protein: CSAEDSVTQYF.

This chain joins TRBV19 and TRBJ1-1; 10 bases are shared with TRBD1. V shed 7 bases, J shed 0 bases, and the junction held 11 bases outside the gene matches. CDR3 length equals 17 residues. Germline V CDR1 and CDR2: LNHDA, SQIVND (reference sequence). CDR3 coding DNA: TGTGCCAGTACCCGTATTAGACAGGGGGCCTTGAACACTGAAGCTTTCTTT. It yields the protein CASTRIRQGALNTEAFF.

The CDR3: CASSDRLALTDTQYF. The CDR3 coding sequence is TGTGCCAGCAGTGATAGACTAGCCCTTACAGATACGCAGTATTTT. This chain uses TRBV6-1 with TRBJ2-3, with 7 bases fitting TRBD2. The CDR3 runs 15 residues. Germline CDR1 is MNHNS and CDR2 is SASEGT. Trimming cost V 3 bases and J 3 bases; bases outside gene matches: 6.

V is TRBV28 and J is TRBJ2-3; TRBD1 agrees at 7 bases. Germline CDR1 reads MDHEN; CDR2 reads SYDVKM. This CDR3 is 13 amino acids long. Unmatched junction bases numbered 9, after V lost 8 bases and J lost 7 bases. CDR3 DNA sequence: TGTGCCAGCGAGGGACAGCTCTTGAATACGCAGTATTTT. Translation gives CASEGQLLNTQYF.

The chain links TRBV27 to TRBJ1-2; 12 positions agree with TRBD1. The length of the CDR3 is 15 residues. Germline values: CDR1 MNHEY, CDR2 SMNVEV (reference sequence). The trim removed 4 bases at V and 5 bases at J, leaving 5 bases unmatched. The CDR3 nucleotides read TGTGCCAGCAGTTCACCGGGACAGGGGGCTTATGGCTACACCTTC. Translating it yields CASSSPGQGAYGYTF.

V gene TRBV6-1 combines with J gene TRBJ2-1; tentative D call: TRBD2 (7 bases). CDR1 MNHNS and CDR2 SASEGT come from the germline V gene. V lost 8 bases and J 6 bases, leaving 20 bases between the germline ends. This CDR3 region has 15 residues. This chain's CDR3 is CASYDGGGPSNEQFF. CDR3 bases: TGTGCCAGCTATGATGGGGGGGGGCCGAGCAATGAGCAGTTCTTC.

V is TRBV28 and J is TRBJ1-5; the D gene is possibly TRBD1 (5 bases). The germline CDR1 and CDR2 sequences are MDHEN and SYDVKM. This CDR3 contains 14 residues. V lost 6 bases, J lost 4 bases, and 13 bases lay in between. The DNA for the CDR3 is TGTGCCAGCAGCGAAGGGGCGGGGAATCAGCCCCAGCATTTT. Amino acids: CASSEGAGNQPQHF.